This T cell receptor beta chain was sequenced during a study of cytomegalovirus exposure and HLA in healthy donors. Across the study: Most genotyped donors, 81% of about 400, had Caucasian-associated genetic ancestry.

This CDR3 has 15 amino acids. V lost 2 bases, J lost 2 bases, and 5 bases stayed unmatched. CDR1 SGDLS and CDR2 YYNGEE come from the germline V gene. The PCR was carried out with 60 Vbeta primers and 13 Jbeta primers. Sequencing used immunoSEQ multiplex PCR; TCRdb keeps in-frame clones, though not all of them. The table has 100,000 to 150,000 clones, about 81% seen once; the top ten hold approximately 0.99%. Sequencing used PBMCs. This clonotype was obtained from a woman aged 25 to 45 in good health and CMV-seronegative. The chain links TRBV9 to TRBJ2-7; TRBD2 matches at 9 bases. As DNA, the CDR3 is TGTGCCAGCAGCGTGGGGCTAGCGGGGACCTACGAGCAGTACTTC. Encoded protein: CASSVGLAGTYEQYF. The entire variable domain, with the rest obtained from reference TRBV9 and TRBJ2-7, is as follows: DSGVTQTPKHLITATGQRVTLRCSPRSGDLSVYWYQQSLDQGLQFLIQYYNGEERAKGNILERFSAQQFPDLHSELNLSSLELGDSALYFCASSVGLAGTYEQYFGPGTRLTVT.